One sample yielded the 13 T cell receptor beta chains listed below, sequenced in a study of cytomegalovirus exposure and HLA in healthy donors. TCRdb's table, derived via immunoSEQ multiplex PCR, lists solely in-frame clones and lacks some. This sample yields 150,000 to 200,000 clones, of which about nine tenths are seen a single time; roughly 2.6% belongs to the top ten. The source material was PBMCs. These receptors were taken from a man in his late teens or twenties in good health and CMV-seropositive.

V and J are TRBV30 and TRBJ2-2; 8 bases are a match to TRBD2. Germline loops: CDR1 GTSNPN, CDR2 SVGIG (reference sequence). V trimming: 5 bases; J trimming: 0 bases; junction bases outside the gene matches: 5. There are 15 residues in the CDR3. CDR3 DNA sequence: TGTGCCTGGTCGGGGGGGGACTCGAACACCGGGGAGCTGTTTTTT. Protein sequence: CAWSGGDSNTGELFF.

This clone occurred once. V is TRBV6-6 and J is TRBJ2-7; 8 positions agree with TRBD1. The CDR3 has 16 amino acids. Trimming took 3 bases from V and 1 from J; bases not matched to a gene: 8. Germline V gene sequence: CDR1 MNHNY, CDR2 SVGAGI (reference sequence). In DNA, the CDR3 is TGTGCCAGCAGTTATTACGACAGGGGTCTATCCTACGAGCAGTACTTC. The encoded protein is CASSYYDRGLSYEQYF.

The gene calls are TRBV27 and TRBJ1-1; 7 bases map to TRBD1. Germline assignment: CDR1 MNHEY and CDR2 SMNVEV (reference sequence). CDR3 length equals 15 residues. J gave up 4 bases and V 5 bases, and 10 bases lay outside the gene matches. DNA of the CDR3: TGTGCCAGCAGTCCGAGGACAGGAGGGCGCACTGAAGCTTTCTTT. Its protein is CASSPRTGGRTEAFF.

This clone was counted only a few times. The chain employs TRBV27 and TRBJ2-3; D is ambiguous. Trimming took 4 bases from V and 0 from J, leaving 14 bases between them. CDR3 length: 16 residues. CDR1 and CDR2 (germline): MNHEY, SMNVEV (reference sequence). The CDR3 DNA reads as TGTGCCAGCAGTTCATACTACGGGTCTAGCACAGATACGCAGTATTTT. Translation: CASSSYYGSSTDTQYF.

The chain links TRBV2 to TRBJ2-7; 15 nucleotides match TRBD2. The CDR3 consists of 14 residues. Germline V gene sequence: CDR1 SNHLY, CDR2 FYNNEI. With 6 bases clipped from V and 4 bases from J, the junction kept 1 base outside the gene matches. The DNA of the CDR3 is TGTGCCAGCAGAGGACTAGCGGGGGGGTACGAGCAGTACTTC. As protein: CASRGLAGGYEQYF.

The chain carries TRBV2 and TRBJ2-2, with 10 bases matching TRBD2. Germline V CDR1 and CDR2: SNHLY, FYNNEI. V was pared by 5 bases and J by 4 bases, with 13 bases of the junction left unmatched. This CDR3 has 18 amino acids. CDR3 DNA sequence: TGTGCCAGCAGTTTGAGTCAAGCGGGAGGGCCGGGCACCGGGGAGCTGTTTTTT. It codes for CASSLSQAGGPGTGELFF.

The chain carries TRBV6-1 and TRBJ2-1, with 16 nucleotides matching TRBD2. CDR1 MNHNS and CDR2 SASEGT come from the germline V gene. CDR3 length equals 18 residues. Trimming cost V 1 base and J 9 bases; bases outside gene matches: 9. The DNA of the CDR3 is TGTGCCAGCAGTGAAGAGGTAGCGGGACTAGCGGGAGGGCGTGAGCAGTTCTTC. It encodes CASSEEVAGLAGGREQFF.

The gene calls are TRBV12-5 and TRBJ2-1; a weak D match, TRBD1 (6 bases). The germline CDR1 and CDR2 sequences are LGHNT and FRNRAP. This CDR3 comprises 18 residues. The V gene lost 5 bases and the J gene lost 4 bases, with 24 bases spanning the gap. The CDR3 protein is CASGRNADGTRIYNEQFF. As DNA, the CDR3 is TGTGCTAGTGGTCGGAATGCGGACGGGACACGAATTTACAATGAGCAGTTCTTC.

The CDR3 loop is CASTKSRQGDGYTF. The DNA for the CDR3 is TGTGCCAGCACCAAATCAAGACAGGGGGATGGCTACACCTTC. The V and J genes are TRBV2 and TRBJ1-2, with TRBD1 matching 9 bases. This CDR3 spans 14 amino acids. V was clipped by 7 bases and J by 6 bases; unmatched bases: 9. Germline V gives CDR1 SNHLY, CDR2 FYNNEI.

The rearrangement links TRBV5-4 to TRBJ1-1; a weak D match, TRBD1 (5 bases). Between the trimmed V and J ends, which lost 2 bases and 0 bases, there was a span of 5 bases. This CDR3 region has 13 residues. Germline V gene data show CDR1 as SGHNT and CDR2 as YYREEE (reference sequence). As DNA, the CDR3 is TGTGCCAGCAGCTTAGGGGTGAACACTGAAGCTTTCTTT. Translation: CASSLGVNTEAFF. Variable domain in full (rest from reference TRBV5-4 and TRBJ1-1): ETGVTQSPTHLIKTRGQQVTLRCSSQSGHNTVSWYQQALGQGPQFIFQYYREEENGRGNFPPRFSGLQFPNYSSELNVNALELDDSALYLCASSLGVNTEAFFGQGTRLTVV.

This clone was found a few times. The chain links TRBV30 to TRBJ1-2, with D possibly being TRBD1 (6 bases). Per the germline V gene, CDR1 is GTSNPN and CDR2 is SVGIG (reference sequence). This CDR3 has 11 amino acids. Trimming removed 6 bases at V and 5 bases at J, with 10 bases between. Here the CDR3 DNA reads TGTGCCTGTAGGGGGTTTTATGGCTACACCTTC. This translates into CACRGFYGYTF.

The gene calls are TRBV5-1 and TRBJ2-2; 8 bases fit TRBD2. The CDR3 loop spans 14 amino acids. V lost 3 bases to trimming and J lost 7 bases; unmatched junction nucleotides: 5. CDR1 and CDR2 from the germline V gene are SGHRS and YFSETQ. CDR3 nucleotides: TGCGCCAGCAGCTCGGGACTAGTGGTCGGGGAGCTGTTTTTT. Protein sequence: CASSSGLVVGELFF.

The V and J genes are TRBV7-6 and TRBJ2-5; D perhaps matches TRBD1 (6 bases). Germline V gene sequence: CDR1 SGHVS, CDR2 FNYEAQ. The CDR3 has 16 residues. Trimming took off 4 bases at V and 9 bases at J, with 24 bases between the two ends. CDR3 amino acids: CASSSLSGHPFWAQYF. CDR3 coding DNA: TGTGCCAGCAGCTCCCTATCGGGACACCCTTTTTGGGCCCAGTACTTC.